The entry that follows covers one T cell receptor beta chain sequence. The antigen remains unidentified. From germline, CDR1 is SEHNR and CDR2 FQNEAQ (reference sequence). The length of the CDR3 is 13 residues. This entry comes from a study of monozygotic twins with inflammatory bowel disease. General study findings and limits: Healthy twins shared more clonotypes with others than IBD patients, most markedly active ones.

Template switching added UMIs carrying a 6-nucleotide sample barcode. Both TCRalpha and TCRbeta cDNA were subjected to two nested PCRs lasting around 15 and 10 cycles. TCRdb re-called the 5' RACE reads; one entry per CDR3 protein, DNA not given. This sample's table has 300,000 to 400,000 distinct CDR3 sequences. The clonotype originates from a human donor with ulcerative colitis or Crohn's disease, or a healthy co-twin of an affected twin (not recorded which). Sequencing was performed on blood. This rearrangement joins TRBV7-9 to TRBJ2-7; TCRdb returns TRBD1, unconfirmable since there is no DNA. This chain's CDR3 is CASSYGGDDEQYF.